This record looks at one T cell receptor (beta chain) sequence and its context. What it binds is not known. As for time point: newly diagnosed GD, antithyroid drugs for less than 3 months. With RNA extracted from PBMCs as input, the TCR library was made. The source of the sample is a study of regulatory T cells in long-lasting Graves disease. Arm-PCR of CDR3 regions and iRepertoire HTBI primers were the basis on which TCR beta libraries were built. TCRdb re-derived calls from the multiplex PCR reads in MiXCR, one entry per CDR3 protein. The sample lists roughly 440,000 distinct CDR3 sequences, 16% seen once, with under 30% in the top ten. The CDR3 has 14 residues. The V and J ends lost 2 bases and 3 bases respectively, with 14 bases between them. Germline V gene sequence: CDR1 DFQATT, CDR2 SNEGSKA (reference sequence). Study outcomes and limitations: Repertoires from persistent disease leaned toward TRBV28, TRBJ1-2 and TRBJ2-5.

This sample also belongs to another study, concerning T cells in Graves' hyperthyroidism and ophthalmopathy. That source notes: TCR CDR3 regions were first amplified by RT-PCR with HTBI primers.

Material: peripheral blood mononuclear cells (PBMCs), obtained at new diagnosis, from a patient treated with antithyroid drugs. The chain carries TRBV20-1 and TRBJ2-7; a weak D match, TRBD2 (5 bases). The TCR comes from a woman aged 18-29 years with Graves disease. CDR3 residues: CSARRVEGNYEQYF. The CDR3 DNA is TGCAGTGCTAGAAGGGTCGAGGGTAACTACGAGCAGTACTTC.